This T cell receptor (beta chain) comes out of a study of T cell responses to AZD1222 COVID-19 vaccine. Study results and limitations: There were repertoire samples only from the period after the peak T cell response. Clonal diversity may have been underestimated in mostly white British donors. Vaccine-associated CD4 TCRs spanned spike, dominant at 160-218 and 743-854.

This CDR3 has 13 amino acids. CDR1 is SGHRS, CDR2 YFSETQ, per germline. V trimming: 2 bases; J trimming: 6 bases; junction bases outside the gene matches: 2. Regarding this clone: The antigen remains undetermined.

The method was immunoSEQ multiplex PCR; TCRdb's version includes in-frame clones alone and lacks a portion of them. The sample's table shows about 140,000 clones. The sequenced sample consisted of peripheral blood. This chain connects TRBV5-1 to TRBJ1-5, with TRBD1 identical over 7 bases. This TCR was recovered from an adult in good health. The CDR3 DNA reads TGCGCCAGCAGCTTCGACAGGGTTCAGCCCCAGCATTTT. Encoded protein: CASSFDRVQPQHF.